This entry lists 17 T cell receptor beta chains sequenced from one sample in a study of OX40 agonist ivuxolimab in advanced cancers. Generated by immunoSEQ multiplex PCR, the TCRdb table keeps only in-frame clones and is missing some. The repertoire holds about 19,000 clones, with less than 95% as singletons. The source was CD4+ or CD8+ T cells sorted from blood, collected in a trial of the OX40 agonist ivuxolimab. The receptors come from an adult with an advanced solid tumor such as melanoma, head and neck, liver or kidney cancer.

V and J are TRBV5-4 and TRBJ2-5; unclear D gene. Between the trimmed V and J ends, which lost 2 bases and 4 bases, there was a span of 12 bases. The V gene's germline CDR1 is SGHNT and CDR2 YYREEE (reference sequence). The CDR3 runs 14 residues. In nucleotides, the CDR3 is TGTGCCAGCAGCTTTCTAGGTCCTGGAGAGACCCAGTACTTC. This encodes CASSFLGPGETQYF.

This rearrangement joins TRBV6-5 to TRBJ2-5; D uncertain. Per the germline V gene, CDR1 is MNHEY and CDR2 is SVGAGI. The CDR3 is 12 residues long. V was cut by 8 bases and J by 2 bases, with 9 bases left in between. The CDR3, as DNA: TGTGCCAGCCCCGAAGTTCAAGAGACCCAGTACTTC. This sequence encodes CASPEVQETQYF.

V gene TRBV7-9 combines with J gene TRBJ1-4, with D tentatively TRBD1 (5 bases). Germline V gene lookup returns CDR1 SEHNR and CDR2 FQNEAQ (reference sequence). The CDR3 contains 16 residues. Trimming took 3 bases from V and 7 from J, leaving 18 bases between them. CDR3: CASSFSSGGLSEKLFF. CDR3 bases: TGTGCCAGCAGCTTTTCGTCGGGGGGTTTGAGTGAAAAACTGTTTTTT.

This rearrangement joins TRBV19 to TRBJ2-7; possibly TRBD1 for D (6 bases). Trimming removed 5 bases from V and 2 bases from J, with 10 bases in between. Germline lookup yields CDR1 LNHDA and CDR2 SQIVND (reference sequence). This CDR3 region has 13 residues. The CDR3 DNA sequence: TGTGCCAGTAGTCCAGGGGCCACCTACGAGCAGTACTTC. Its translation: CASSPGATYEQYF.

The CDR3 nucleotides read TGTGCCAGCAGCCAAGGGACTAGCGGGAGGATCCCCGAGCAGTACTTC. This encodes CASSQGTSGRIPEQYF. The chain has TRBV11-2 and TRBJ2-7, with 15 nucleotides matching TRBD2. Trimming at V came to 5 bases and at J to 6 bases, leaving 8 bases not matched to a gene. Germline assignment: CDR1 SGHAT and CDR2 FQNNGV. The CDR3 covers 16 residues.

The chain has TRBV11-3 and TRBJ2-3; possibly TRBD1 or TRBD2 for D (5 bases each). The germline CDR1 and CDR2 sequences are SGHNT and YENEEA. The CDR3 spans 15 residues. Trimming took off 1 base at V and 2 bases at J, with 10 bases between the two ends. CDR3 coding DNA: TGTGCCAGCAGCTTAGGGGGACGGGACACAGATACGCAGTATTTT. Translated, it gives CASSLGGRDTDTQYF. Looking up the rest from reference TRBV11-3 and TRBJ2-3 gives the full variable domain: EAGVVQSPRYKIIEKKQPVAFWCNPISGHNTLYWYLQNLGQGPELLIRYENEEAVDDSQLPKDRFSAERLKGVDSTLKIQPAELGDSAVYLCASSLGGRDTDTQYFGPGTRLTVL.

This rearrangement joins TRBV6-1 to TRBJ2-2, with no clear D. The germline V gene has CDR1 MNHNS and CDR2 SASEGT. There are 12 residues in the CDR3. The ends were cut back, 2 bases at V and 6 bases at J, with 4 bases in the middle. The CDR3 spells CASSEKSGELFF. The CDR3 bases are TGTGCCAGCAGTGAAAAATCCGGGGAGCTGTTTTTT.

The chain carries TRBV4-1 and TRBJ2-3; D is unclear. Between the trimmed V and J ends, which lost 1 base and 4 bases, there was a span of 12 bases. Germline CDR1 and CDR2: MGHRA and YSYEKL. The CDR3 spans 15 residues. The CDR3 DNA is TGCGCCAGCAGCCAAGGGGCATTTGCCGCAGATACGCAGTATTTT. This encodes CASSQGAFAADTQYF.

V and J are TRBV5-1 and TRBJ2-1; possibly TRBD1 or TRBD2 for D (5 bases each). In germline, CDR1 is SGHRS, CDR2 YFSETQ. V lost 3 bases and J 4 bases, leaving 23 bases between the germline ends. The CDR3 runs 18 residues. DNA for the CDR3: TGCGCCAGCAGCTCCCCCCTGGGGGACCCTGAACTTTACAATGAGCAGTTCTTC. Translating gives CASSSPLGDPELYNEQFF.

This CDR3 reads CASSLVGGGLYEQYF. The CDR3 nucleotides read TGTGCCAGCAGTTTAGTCGGCGGGGGGCTATACGAGCAGTACTTC. This chain links TRBV27 with TRBJ2-5; TRBD2 aligns across 8 bases. The closer fit of TRBJ2-7 to the DNA end suggests the J call may be wrong. Per the germline V gene, CDR1 is MNHEY and CDR2 is SMNVEV (reference sequence). The length of the CDR3 is 15 residues.

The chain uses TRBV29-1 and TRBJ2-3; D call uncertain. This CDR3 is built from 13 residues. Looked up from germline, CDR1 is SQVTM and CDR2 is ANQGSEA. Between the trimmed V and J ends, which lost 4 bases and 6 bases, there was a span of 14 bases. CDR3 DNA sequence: TGCAGCGTTGCCTTGGATTGGGCGGATACGCAGTATTTT. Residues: CSVALDWADTQYF.

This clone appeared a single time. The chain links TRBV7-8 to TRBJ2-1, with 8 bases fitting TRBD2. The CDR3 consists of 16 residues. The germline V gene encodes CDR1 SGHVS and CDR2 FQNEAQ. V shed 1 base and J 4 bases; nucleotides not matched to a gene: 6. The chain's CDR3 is CASSLGPSGSYNEQFF. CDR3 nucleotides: TGTGCCAGCAGCTTAGGCCCTAGCGGGTCGTACAATGAGCAGTTCTTC.

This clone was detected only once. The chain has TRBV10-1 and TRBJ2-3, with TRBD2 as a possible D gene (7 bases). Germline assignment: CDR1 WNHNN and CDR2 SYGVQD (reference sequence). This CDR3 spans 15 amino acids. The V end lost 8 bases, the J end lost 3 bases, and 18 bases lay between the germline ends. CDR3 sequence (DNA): TGCGCCAGCGGGGAAGCGGGACAAGGGACAGATACGCAGTATTTT. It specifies CASGEAGQGTDTQYF.

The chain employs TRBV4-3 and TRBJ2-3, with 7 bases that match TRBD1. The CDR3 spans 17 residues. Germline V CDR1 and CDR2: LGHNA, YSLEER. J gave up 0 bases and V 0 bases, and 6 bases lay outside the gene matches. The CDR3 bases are TGCGCCAGCAGCCAAGAGAGGGACAGATACAGCACAGATACGCAGTATTTT. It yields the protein CASSQERDRYSTDTQYF.

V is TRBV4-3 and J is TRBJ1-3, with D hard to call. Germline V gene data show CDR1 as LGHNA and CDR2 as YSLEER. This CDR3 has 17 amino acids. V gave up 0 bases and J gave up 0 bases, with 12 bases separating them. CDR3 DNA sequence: TGCGCCAGCAGCCAAGATCGGGCCGGGGTCTCTGGAAACACCATATATTTT. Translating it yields CASSQDRAGVSGNTIYF.

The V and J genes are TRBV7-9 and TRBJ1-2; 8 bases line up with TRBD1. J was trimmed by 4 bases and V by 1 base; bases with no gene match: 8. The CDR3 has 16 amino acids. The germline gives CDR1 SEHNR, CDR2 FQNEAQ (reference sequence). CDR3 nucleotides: TGTGCCAGCAGCTTAGGAGCAGGGGGCTTCGGCTATGGCTACACCTTC. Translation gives CASSLGAGGFGYGYTF.

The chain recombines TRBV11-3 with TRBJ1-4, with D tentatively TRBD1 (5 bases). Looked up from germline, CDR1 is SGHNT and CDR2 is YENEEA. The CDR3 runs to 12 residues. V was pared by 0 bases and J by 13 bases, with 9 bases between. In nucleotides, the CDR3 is TGTGCCAGCAGCTTAGAATCGGGGGGACTGTTTTTT. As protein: CASSLESGGLFF. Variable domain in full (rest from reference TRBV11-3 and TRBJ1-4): EAGVVQSPRYKIIEKKQPVAFWCNPISGHNTLYWYLQNLGQGPELLIRYENEEAVDDSQLPKDRFSAERLKGVDSTLKIQPAELGDSAVYLCASSLESGGLFFGSGTQLSVL.